This T cell receptor (beta chain) was captured by sequencing in a study of blood T cell repertoires in COVID-19 (TCRdb year 2020). Regarding the research as a whole: The collaborator samples originated in the United States, Italy and Spain and spanned the acute and convalescent phases of COVID-19. The material from the prospective study consisted of cDNA or gDNA derived from T cells, B-cell-depleted T cells, or PBMCs. Subjects who had been exposed to COVID-19, were actively infected with it, or had recovered from it provided the deeply sampled blood TCRbeta repertoires that made up the dataset. Nearly every sample came with metadata listing a de-identified subject ID, COVID-19 status, age in years and sex. The samples were drawn from two sources: the first 160 participants of the ongoing ImmuneRACE study, and 1,000 to 1,500 subjects contributed by 6 global collaborators. A freely available public database, intended as a resource for researchers studying the immune response to SARS-CoV-2, is where the repertoires were released. Where available, HLA class I and class II types were taken from metadata supplied by the sample provider and were not determined by assay-based typing.

On this clone itself: Its antigen remains undetermined. No much larger clonotype is one base removed from it; base qualities were not supplied.

TCRbeta CDR3 regions were amplified from genomic DNA by means of the immunoSEQ Assay, a bias-controlled multiplex PCR. As for how the authors treated the data: Nucleated cell counts per sample were estimated from amplification of reference gene primers within the assay. To quantify the absolute abundance of each unique TCRbeta CDR3 rearrangement, sequence reads were collapsed and filtered. Productive Simpson clonality was computed per sample as the square root of Simpson's diversity index over productive rearrangements. In TCRdb, the immuneACCESS table is reduced to in-frame sequences with V and J assigned. These tables do not hold every clone; where another copy was compared, an unresolved V gene accounts for under half, and the others remain unexplained. D and trimming were read from the DNA, whereas the V and J calls and clone size are those reported in that table. Recorded for this sample are approximately 130,000 clones; roughly four fifths of them occurred a single time. Clones ranked in the top ten supply more than 15% of the sample.

Paper-wide results and their limitations: The quantity of clinical and demographic metadata differed by source and by participant and was supplied without curation.

In the prospective study, participants were roughly 18 to 95 years old, resided in about two dozen geographic areas of the United States, and were enrolled through a virtual design. In the prospective study, participants were assigned to cohorts based on the clinical history participants reported in a screening survey and a study questionnaire. Recovered participants in ImmuneRACE Cohort 3 were defined as having two consecutive negative NP/OP PCR tests, clearance from a healthcare professional, or resolution of symptoms. Each participant in the prospective study had whole blood, serum and a nasopharyngeal or oropharyngeal swab collected by mobile phlebotomists. Participants in the prospective study had the option to provide additional blood draws and questionnaires over a roughly two-month period. Prospective study blood samples were shipped either frozen or at room temperature before DNA extraction.

There are 15 amino acids in the CDR3, from cysteine to phenylalanine inclusive. This entry keeps only the CDR3 DNA: 45 bases, framed from base 1. From a lookup of the germline V gene (reference sequence), CDR1 and CDR2 are DFQATT and SNEGSKA. V is reduced by 3 bases and J by 2 bases, leaving a spacing of 16 bases between them. The sequencing sample was made of PBMCs or T cells enriched from blood (not recorded which). This receptor was obtained from a man aged 25 to 40 who had recovered from COVID-19. The rearranged chain carries TRBV20-1 and TRBJ1-2, with no confidently assigned D gene. The bases read TGCAGTGCTAGTCTCGGCGCGGGGTCCAACTATGGCTACACCTTC. This gives the protein CSASLGAGSNYGYTF.